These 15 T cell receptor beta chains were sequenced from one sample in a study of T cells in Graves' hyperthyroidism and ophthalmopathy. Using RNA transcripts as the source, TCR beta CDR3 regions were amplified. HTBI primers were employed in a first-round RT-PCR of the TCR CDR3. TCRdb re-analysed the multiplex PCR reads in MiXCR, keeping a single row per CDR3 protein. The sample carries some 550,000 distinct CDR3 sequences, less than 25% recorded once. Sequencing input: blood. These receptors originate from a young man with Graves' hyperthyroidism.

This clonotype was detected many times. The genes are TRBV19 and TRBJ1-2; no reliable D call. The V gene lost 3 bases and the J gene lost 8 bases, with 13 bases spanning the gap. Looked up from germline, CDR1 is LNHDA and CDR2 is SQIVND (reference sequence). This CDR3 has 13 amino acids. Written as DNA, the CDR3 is TGTGCCAGTAGTATGTCGCAGGCAGTCGGCTACACCTTC. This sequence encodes CASSMSQAVGYTF.

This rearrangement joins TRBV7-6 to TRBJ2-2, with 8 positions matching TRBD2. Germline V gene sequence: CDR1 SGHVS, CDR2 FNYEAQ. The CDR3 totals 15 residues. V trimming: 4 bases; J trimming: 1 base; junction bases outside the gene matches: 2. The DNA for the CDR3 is TGTGCCAGCAGCTGGACTAGCAGGAACACCGGGGAGCTGTTTTTT. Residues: CASSWTSRNTGELFF.

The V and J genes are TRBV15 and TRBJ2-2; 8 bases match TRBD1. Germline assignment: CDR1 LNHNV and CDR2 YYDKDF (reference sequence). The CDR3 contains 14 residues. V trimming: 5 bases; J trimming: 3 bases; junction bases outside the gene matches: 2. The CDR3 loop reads CATSDRGDTGELFF. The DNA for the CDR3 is TGTGCCACCAGCGACAGGGGTGACACCGGGGAGCTGTTTTTT.

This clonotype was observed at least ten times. CDR3 protein: CASSGSGTDAKNIQYF. In DNA, the CDR3 is TGTGCCAGCAGTGGATCAGGAACCGACGCCAAAAACATTCAGTACTTC. The chain links TRBV6-1 to TRBJ2-4, with unresolved D. In germline, CDR1 is MNHNS, CDR2 SASEGT. There are 16 residues in the CDR3. Between the trimmed V and J ends, which lost 4 bases and 1 base, there was a span of 14 bases.

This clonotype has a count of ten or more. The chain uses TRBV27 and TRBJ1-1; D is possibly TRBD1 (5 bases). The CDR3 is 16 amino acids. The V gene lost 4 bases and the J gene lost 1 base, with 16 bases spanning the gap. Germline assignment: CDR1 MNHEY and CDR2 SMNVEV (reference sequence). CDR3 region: CASSSRDPRGNTEAFF. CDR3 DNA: TGTGCCAGCAGTTCCAGGGACCCACGAGGGAACACTGAAGCTTTCTTT.

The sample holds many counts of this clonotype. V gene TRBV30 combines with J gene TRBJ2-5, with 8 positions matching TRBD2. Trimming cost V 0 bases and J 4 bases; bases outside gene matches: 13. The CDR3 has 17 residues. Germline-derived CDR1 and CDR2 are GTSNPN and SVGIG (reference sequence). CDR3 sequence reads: CAWSVLGVRGGGETQYF. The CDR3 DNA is TGTGCCTGGAGTGTACTCGGGGTCCGGGGGGGTGGAGAGACCCAGTACTTC.

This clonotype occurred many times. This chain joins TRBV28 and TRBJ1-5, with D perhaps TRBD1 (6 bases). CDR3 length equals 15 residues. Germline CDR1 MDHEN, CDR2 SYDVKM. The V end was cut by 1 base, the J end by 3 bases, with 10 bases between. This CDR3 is CASSLSTGPNQPQHF. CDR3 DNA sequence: TGTGCCAGCAGTTTATCGACAGGCCCCAATCAGCCCCAGCATTTT.

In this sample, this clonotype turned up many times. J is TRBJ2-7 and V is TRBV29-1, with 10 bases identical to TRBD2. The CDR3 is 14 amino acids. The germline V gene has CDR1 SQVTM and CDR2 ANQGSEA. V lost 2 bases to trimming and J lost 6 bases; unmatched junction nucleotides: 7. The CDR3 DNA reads TGCAGCGTTGAATACGGCGTAGCGGGGGGCGAGCAGTACTTC. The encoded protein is CSVEYGVAGGEQYF.

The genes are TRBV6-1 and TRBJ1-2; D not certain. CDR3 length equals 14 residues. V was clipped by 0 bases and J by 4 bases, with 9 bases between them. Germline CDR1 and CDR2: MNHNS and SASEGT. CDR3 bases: TGTGCCAGCAGTGAAGCGCGAGAACTCTATGGCTACACCTTC. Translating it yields CASSEARELYGYTF.

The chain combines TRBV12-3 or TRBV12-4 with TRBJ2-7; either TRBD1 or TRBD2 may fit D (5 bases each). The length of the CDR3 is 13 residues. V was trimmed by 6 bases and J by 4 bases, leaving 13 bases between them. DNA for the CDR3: TGTGCCAGCAGCCGACAGTCGGGATACGAGCAGTACTTC. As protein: CASSRQSGYEQYF.

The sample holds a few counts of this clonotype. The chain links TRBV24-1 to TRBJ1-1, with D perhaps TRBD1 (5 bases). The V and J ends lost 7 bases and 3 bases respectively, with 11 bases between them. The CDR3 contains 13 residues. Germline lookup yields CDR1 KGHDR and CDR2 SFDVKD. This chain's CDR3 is CATSALGDTEAFF. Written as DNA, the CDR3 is TGTGCCACCAGCGCTTTAGGGGACACTGAAGCTTTCTTT.

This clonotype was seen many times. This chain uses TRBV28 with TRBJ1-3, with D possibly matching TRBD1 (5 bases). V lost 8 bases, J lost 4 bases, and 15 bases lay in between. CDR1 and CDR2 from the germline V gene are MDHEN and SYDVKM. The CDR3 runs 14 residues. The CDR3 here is CASCPGPAGNTIYF. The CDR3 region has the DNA TGTGCCAGCTGCCCAGGGCCAGCCGGAAACACCATATATTTT.

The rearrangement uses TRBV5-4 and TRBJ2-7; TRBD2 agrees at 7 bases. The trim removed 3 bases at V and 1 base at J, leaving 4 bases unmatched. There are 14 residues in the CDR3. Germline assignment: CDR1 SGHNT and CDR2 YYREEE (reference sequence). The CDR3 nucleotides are TGTGCCAGCAGCTGGGGGGGAGGGTCCTACGAGCAGTACTTC. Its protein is CASSWGGGSYEQYF.

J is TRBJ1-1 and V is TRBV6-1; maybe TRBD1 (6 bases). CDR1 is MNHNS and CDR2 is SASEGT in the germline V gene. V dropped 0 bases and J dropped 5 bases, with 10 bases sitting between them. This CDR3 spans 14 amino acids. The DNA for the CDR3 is TGTGCCAGCAGTGAAGCACAGGGATGGACTGAAGCTTTCTTT. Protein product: CASSEAQGWTEAFF.

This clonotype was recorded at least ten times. This CDR3 reads CASSLEDEQYF. CDR3 DNA: TGTGCCAGCAGTTTGGAGGACGAGCAGTACTTC. The chain joins TRBV28 to TRBJ2-7; D perhaps matches TRBD2 (5 bases). There are 11 residues in the CDR3. Trimming left V 3 bases short and J 5 bases short, with 5 bases between. Germline-derived CDR1 and CDR2 are MDHEN and SYDVKM.